The 24 T cell receptor beta chains presented below share a single source sample, sequenced in a study of T-cell reconstitution after alpha-beta-depleted transplantation in children. The TCRbeta library incorporated unique molecular identifiers. TCRdb analysed the PCR reads with MiXCR anew, one entry per CDR3 protein. Here the sample spans some 550,000 distinct CDR3 sequences, 23% being singletons. Material: PBMCs, mostly from graft donor cells, obtained 360 days after TCRalphabeta/CD19-depleted stem cell transplant. The receptor source for this set is a boy in the first two years of life who had a stem cell transplant for acute myeloid leukemia, so the T cells may come from the graft donor.

This clonotype was recorded only once. The chain has TRBV20-1 and TRBJ1-2; TRBD1 matches 7 bases. The germline gives CDR1 DFQATT, CDR2 SNEGSKA (reference sequence). The CDR3 has 13 amino acids. The ends lost 5 bases at V and 0 bases at J; junction bases unmatched: 3. For the CDR3, the DNA is TGCAGTGCTCCGACAGGGACTAACTATGGCTACACCTTC. The encoded protein is CSAPTGTNYGYTF.

The chain links TRBV7-9 to TRBJ2-5, with 9 bases lining up with TRBD1. The ends lost 4 bases at V and 5 bases at J; junction bases unmatched: 5. The CDR3 is 14 amino acids. Germline CDR1 SEHNR, CDR2 FQNEAQ (reference sequence). The CDR3 nucleotides are TGTGCCAGCAGCTCATCCGGGACAGGGGAGACCCAGTACTTC. This gives the protein CASSSSGTGETQYF.

The sample holds many counts of this clonotype. The V call is TRBV15, the J call TRBJ2-7; D not resolved. The length of the CDR3 is 14 residues. The V and J ends lost 0 bases and 2 bases respectively, with 8 bases between them. Germline V gene lookup returns CDR1 LNHNV and CDR2 YYDKDF (reference sequence). The CDR3 nucleotides read TGTGCCACCAGCAGAGATCTGGGTCCCTACGAGCAGTACTTC. Its translation is CATSRDLGPYEQYF.

This clonotype was counted at least ten times. The J gene is TRBJ1-1, the V gene TRBV12-3 or TRBV12-4; D is ambiguous. The V gene lost 4 bases and the J gene lost 1 base, with 16 bases spanning the gap. This CDR3 has 16 amino acids. The CDR3 protein is CASSSSLAAANTEAFF. DNA of the CDR3: TGTGCCAGCAGTTCTTCTCTGGCGGCAGCGAACACTGAAGCTTTCTTT.

The table lists this clonotype with a few counts. The chain recombines TRBV20-1 with TRBJ2-5; 11 nucleotides match TRBD2. This CDR3 has 15 residues. With V trimmed by 3 bases and J by 7 bases, 10 bases remained unmatched. Germline lookup yields CDR1 DFQATT and CDR2 SNEGSKA (reference sequence). CDR3 loop: CSASPTSGVRGTQYF. The CDR3 DNA sequence: TGCAGTGCTAGCCCGACTAGCGGGGTTCGGGGGACCCAGTACTTC.

This clonotype was recorded at least ten times. The chain joins TRBV28 to TRBJ2-1; 11 nucleotides agree with TRBD1. CDR1 is MDHEN, CDR2 SYDVKM, per germline. The CDR3 is 16 amino acids. Trimming removed 2 bases from V and 7 bases from J; junction bases left unmatched: 7. The CDR3 region has the DNA TGTGCCAGCAGTTTACCCGGGACAGGGGGTGTAAATGAGCAGTTCTTC. Translation gives CASSLPGTGGVNEQFF.

The chain recombines TRBV5-3 with TRBJ2-1, with 9 bases matching TRBD1. TRBV5-3 qualifies as an ORF whose function is uncertain. Germline trimming cut 8 bases from V and 8 bases from J; bases unmatched to any gene: 8. The CDR3 is 13 amino acids. The CDR3 reads CARGARTGDEQFF. The CDR3 nucleotides read TGTGCCAGGGGCGCGAGGACAGGGGATGAGCAGTTCTTC.

This clonotype was seen a few times. This sequence joins TRBV10-3 and TRBJ2-7, with 9 bases that match TRBD2. The CDR3 sequence is 15 residues long. The V and J ends lost 3 bases and 4 bases, in that order; junction bases with no gene match: 7. Germline V gene data show CDR1 as ENHRY and CDR2 as SYGVKD. This CDR3 reads CAISEGAGGQYEQYV. CDR3 in DNA: TGTGCCATCAGTGAAGGGGCGGGGGGGCAATACGAGCAGTACGTC.

The rearrangement uses TRBV5-1 and TRBJ2-5; the D gene is possibly TRBD2 (6 bases). V shed 2 bases and J shed 2 bases, with 13 bases lying between them. The germline CDR1 and CDR2 sequences are SGHRS and YFSETQ. There are 15 residues in the CDR3. The CDR3 region is CASSFVFRGQETQYF. The CDR3 DNA follows: TGCGCCAGCAGCTTCGTTTTCCGGGGGCAAGAGACCCAGTACTTC.

This clonotype was seen ten or more times. The chain uses TRBV5-1 and TRBJ2-5, with D tentatively TRBD1 (6 bases). In germline, CDR1 is SGHRS, CDR2 YFSETQ. The germline V and J ends were trimmed by 4 bases and 5 bases, with 15 bases remaining between them. The CDR3 loop spans 14 amino acids. CDR3 in amino acids: CASSLLTGPETQYF. CDR3 coding DNA: TGCGCCAGCAGCCTATTAACAGGGCCGGAGACCCAGTACTTC. Full variable domain (outside the CDR3, taken from reference TRBV5-1 and TRBJ2-5): KAGVTQTPRYLIKTRGQQVTLSCSPISGHRSVSWYQQTPGQGLQFLFEYFSETQRNKGNFPGRFSGRQFSNSRSEMNVSTLELGDSALYLCASSLLTGPETQYFGPGTRLLVL.

This clonotype has ten or more counts. The V gene is TRBV6-5, the J gene TRBJ2-7; 7 nucleotides align to TRBD2. CDR3 length: 15 residues. Germline V lookup: CDR1 MNHEY, CDR2 SVGAGI. Unmatched junction bases numbered 9, after V lost 6 bases and J lost 1 base. The CDR3 nucleotides are TGTGCCAGCAGCCCGGGGGGAGCGGAATCCTACGAGCAGTACTTC. The encoded protein is CASSPGGAESYEQYF.

The table lists this clonotype with many counts. The chain uses TRBV12-3 or TRBV12-4 and TRBJ1-4; 8 positions match TRBD1. This CDR3 is 19 amino acids long. With 7 bases clipped from V and 2 bases from J, the junction kept 18 bases outside the gene matches. The CDR3 region is CASTKVGRGLKRTNEKLFF. The CDR3 coding sequence is TGTGCCAGCACCAAGGTGGGCAGGGGGCTAAAGAGGACTAATGAAAAACTGTTTTTT.

This clonotype was detected many times. The chain joins TRBV15 to TRBJ2-2; no definite D call. V lost 0 bases and J 1 base, leaving 9 bases between the germline ends. The CDR3 contains 16 residues. CDR1 and CDR2 (germline): LNHNV, YYDKDF (reference sequence). CDR3 region: CATSRDASMNTGELFF. In DNA form, the CDR3 reads TGTGCCACCAGCAGAGATGCCAGCATGAACACCGGGGAGCTGTTTTTT. Filled out from reference TRBV15 and TRBJ2-2, the complete variable domain reads DAMVIQNPRYQVTQFGKPVTLSCSQTLNHNVMYWYQQKSSQAPKLLFHYYDKDFNNEADTPDNFQSRRPNTSFCFLDIRSPGLGDTAMYLCATSRDASMNTGELFFGEGSRLTVL.

This clonotype was seen many times. The gene calls are TRBV2 and TRBJ2-3; TRBD1 is a possible D gene (5 bases). V lost 7 bases, J lost 4 bases, and 12 bases lay in between. From germline, CDR1 is SNHLY and CDR2 FYNNEI. The CDR3 length is 13 residues. The CDR3 region has the DNA TGTGCCAGCACAGGGTTTGGGGCAGATACGCAGTATTTT. Amino acids: CASTGFGADTQYF.

The V and J genes are TRBV7-2 and TRBJ2-5, with D possibly called TRBD1 or TRBD2 (6 bases each). Looked up from germline, CDR1 is SGHTA and CDR2 is FQGNSA. The CDR3 contains 16 residues. Deletions cut 8 bases from V and 2 bases from J, with 21 bases between. CDR3 nucleotide sequence: TGTGCCAGCCGGACGTTTGGGGGGACATCTCAAGAGACCCAGTACTTC. It specifies CASRTFGGTSQETQYF.

This clonotype was seen at least ten times. The V call is TRBV11-1, the J call TRBJ2-2, with 10 nucleotides matching TRBD2. The ends lost 1 base at V and 4 bases at J; junction bases unmatched: 9. The CDR3 extends over 18 amino acids. Germline lookup yields CDR1 SGHAT and CDR2 FQDESV (reference sequence). CDR3 sequence: CASSLVPGLARITGELFF. CDR3 in DNA: TGTGCCAGCAGCTTAGTTCCGGGACTAGCGAGAATCACCGGGGAGCTGTTTTTT.

This clonotype has ten or more counts. The V gene is TRBV20-1, the J gene TRBJ2-7; a weak D match, TRBD1 (6 bases). Between the trimmed V and J ends, which lost 3 bases and 4 bases, there was a span of 13 bases. The CDR3 length is 13 residues. The germline gives CDR1 DFQATT, CDR2 SNEGSKA (reference sequence). In DNA form, the CDR3 reads TGCAGTGCTAGTGGACCAGGGGTTTACGAGCAGTACTTC. It yields the protein CSASGPGVYEQYF.

This clonotype came up many times. The chain is built from TRBV20-1 and TRBJ2-5; TRBD2 matches 8 bases. Trimming cost V 3 bases and J 5 bases; bases outside gene matches: 8. The CDR3 sequence is 14 residues long. The germline gives CDR1 DFQATT, CDR2 SNEGSKA (reference sequence). As DNA, the CDR3 is TGCAGTGCTAGGGGTCGGGGGGGAATGGAGACCCAGTACTTC. Translation gives CSARGRGGMETQYF.

This clonotype has just a few counts. The gene calls are TRBV20-1 and TRBJ2-1; D might be TRBD1 or TRBD2, each matching 5 bases. The V gene's germline CDR1 is DFQATT and CDR2 SNEGSKA (reference sequence). Deletions cut 6 bases from V and 2 bases from J, with 11 bases between. CDR3 length equals 13 residues. CDR3 sequence: CSAPGPPYNEQFF. The CDR3 region has the DNA TGCAGTGCCCCGGGACCCCCCTACAATGAGCAGTTCTTC.

This rearrangement joins TRBV6-1 to TRBJ1-2; D possibly corresponds to TRBD1 (5 bases). CDR3 length: 19 residues. Germline V gene lookup returns CDR1 MNHNS and CDR2 SASEGT. Trimming removed 4 bases from V and 8 bases from J, with 32 bases in between. CDR3 sequence (DNA): TGTGCCAGCAGTGGCGGGGACGGCCACGCATCGCAAAATCCACGGGGCTACACCTTC. The encoded protein is CASSGGDGHASQNPRGYTF.

The chain joins TRBV7-2 to TRBJ1-4, with D hard to call. This CDR3 has 16 residues. Trimming stripped 0 bases from V and 8 bases from J, with 16 bases between. The germline CDR1 and CDR2 sequences are SGHTA and FQGNSA. CDR3 sequence (DNA): TGTGCCAGCAGCTTAGCGATTAGGGAAAGAAGCGAAAAACTGTTTTTT. It translates to CASSLAIRERSEKLFF.

This clonotype showed up just a few times. The chain carries TRBV20-1 and TRBJ2-7; D possibly corresponds to TRBD2 (6 bases). Germline V lookup: CDR1 DFQATT, CDR2 SNEGSKA (reference sequence). This CDR3 region has 12 residues. Trimming left V 3 bases short and J 6 bases short, with 12 bases between. The chain's CDR3 is CSASPGGPEQYV. The DNA of the CDR3 is TGCAGTGCTAGCCCCGGGGGTCCCGAGCAGTACGTC.

V is TRBV15 and J is TRBJ2-1; TRBD1 matches 11 bases. This CDR3 comprises 16 residues. Germline CDR1 is LNHNV and CDR2 is YYDKDF (reference sequence). V was pared by 2 bases and J by 8 bases, with 8 bases of the junction left unmatched. CDR3 DNA: TGTGCCACCAGCAGATTCACGGGACAGGGGGAAGATGAGCAGTTCTTC. Translated, it gives CATSRFTGQGEDEQFF.

V is TRBV28 and J is TRBJ2-1; D gene uncertain. Germline lookup yields CDR1 MDHEN and CDR2 SYDVKM. The length of the CDR3 is 14 residues. Trimming shortened V by 4 bases and J by 6 bases, and 13 bases separated the two germline ends. CDR3 loop: CASSYAPRSNEQFF. The CDR3 DNA reads as TGTGCCAGCAGTTACGCCCCAAGGTCCAATGAGCAGTTCTTC.